One and the same sample provided the 9 T cell receptor beta chains below, sequenced in a study of Ad26.COV2.S vaccination and SARS-CoV-2 variants. Noted treatment: 15 to 20 received Ad26.COV2.S at low or high dose, single or two shots; five or six received placebo; per-sample allocation not given. Samples were taken on day 63 after the first vaccine or placebo injection. Libraries were prepared by immunoSEQ multiplex PCR; TCRdb keeps only in-frame clonotypes and omits some of them. The table records 350,000 to 600,000 clones, roughly 87% of them present only once. The starting material was peripheral blood, obtained in a trial of Ad26.COV2.S vaccine versus placebo. Receptors were obtained from a person between 18 and 65 years old who received the Ad26.COV2.S COVID-19 vaccine or a placebo.

The chain combines TRBV28 with TRBJ1-5, with D possibly TRBD1 on 5 matching bases. Germline V gives CDR1 MDHEN, CDR2 SYDVKM. The CDR3 sequence is 15 residues long. Trimming took 1 base from V and 5 from J, leaving 12 bases between them. CDR3 DNA: TGTGCCAGCAGTTTATCCGGGGGTCGTCATCAGCCCCAGCATTTT. Translation: CASSLSGGRHQPQHF.

The chain recombines TRBV7-4 with TRBJ1-3; D is unresolved. Per the germline V gene, CDR1 is SGHVT and CDR2 is SQSDAQ. This CDR3 region has 16 residues. With 4 bases removed from V and 0 bases from J, the gap between germline ends came to 13 bases. The CDR3 nucleotides read TGTGCCAGCAGCTCAAATGTGGCCTTCTCTGGAAACACCATATATTTT. Translated, it gives CASSSNVAFSGNTIYF. Complete variable domain (other parts from reference TRBV7-4 and TRBJ1-3): GAGVSQSPRYKVAKRGRDVALRCDSISGHVTLYWYRQTLGQGSEVLTYSQSDAQRDKSGRPSGRFSAERPERSVSTLKIQRTEQGDSAVYLCASSSNVAFSGNTIYFGEGSWLTVV.

CDR3 in DNA: TGTGCCAGCAGCCCGGACAGGAGTACTAGGAACACCATATATTTT. Residues: CASSPDRSTRNTIYF. This chain links TRBV7-6 with TRBJ1-3; 7 bases agree with TRBD1. This CDR3 is built from 15 residues. From germline, CDR1 is SGHVS and CDR2 FNYEAQ. The J segment lost 7 bases and the V segment lost 5 bases, leaving 11 bases of the junction unmatched.

The chain employs TRBV4-2 and TRBJ2-1, with D tentatively TRBD1 (6 bases). Germline V gene sequence: CDR1 LGHNA, CDR2 YNFKEQ. V lost 0 bases and J 4 bases, leaving 13 bases between the germline ends. The CDR3 is 16 residues long. CDR3 protein: CASSQEAGEGYNEQFF. The CDR3 nucleotides are TGTGCCAGCAGCCAAGAGGCAGGGGAAGGGTACAATGAGCAGTTCTTC.

This clone was observed a single time. V gene TRBV2 combines with J gene TRBJ2-2; perhaps TRBD1 as D (6 bases). V lost 6 bases to trimming and J lost 4 bases, with 15 bases between them. Germline CDR1 SNHLY, CDR2 FYNNEI. The CDR3 is 15 amino acids. CDR3 in amino acids: CASSQTGSGTGELFF. Written as DNA, the CDR3 is TGTGCCAGCAGCCAAACAGGGAGCGGCACCGGGGAGCTGTTTTTT. The full variable domain, with the rest looked up from reference TRBV2 and TRBJ2-2, is EPEVTQTPSHQVTQMGQEVILRCVPISNHLYFYWYRQILGQKVEFLVSFYNNEISEKSEIFDDQFSVERPDGSNFTLKIRSTKLEDSAMYFCASSQTGSGTGELFFGEGSRLTVL.

The rearrangement links TRBV25-1 to TRBJ2-2; 9 positions agree with TRBD2. The CDR3 is 15 amino acids. V trimming: 6 bases; J trimming: 5 bases; junction bases outside the gene matches: 7. CDR1 and CDR2 (germline): MGHDK, SYGVNS. Written as DNA, the CDR3 is TGTGCCAGCAGGAATAGCGGGAGATATACCGGGGAGCTGTTTTTT. Protein sequence: CASRNSGRYTGELFF.

This chain joins TRBV18 and TRBJ2-1, with D tentatively TRBD1 (6 bases). The V gene lost 1 base and the J gene lost 6 bases, with 19 bases spanning the gap. The CDR3 runs 17 residues. Germline lookup yields CDR1 KGHSH and CDR2 LQKENI. The CDR3 protein is CASSPQLARGGSNEQFF. CDR3 DNA: TGTGCCAGCTCACCACAGTTGGCCAGGGGCGGTAGCAATGAGCAGTTCTTC.

The chain joins TRBV28 to TRBJ1-2; weak D call: TRBD1 (6 bases). The CDR3 runs 16 residues. Germline values: CDR1 MDHEN, CDR2 SYDVKM. Trimming pared 7 bases from V and 5 bases from J, leaving 23 bases between. The CDR3 spells CASTLGGRFPDYGYTF. In DNA form, the CDR3 reads TGTGCCAGCACCCTGGGGGGGCGATTTCCTGATTATGGCTACACCTTC.

The V gene is TRBV7-2, the J gene TRBJ2-1, with TRBD1 matching over 8 bases. The CDR3 is 16 amino acids. Germline values: CDR1 SGHTA, CDR2 FQGNSA. With V trimmed by 3 bases and J by 2 bases, 6 bases remained unmatched. The CDR3 loop reads CASSFKGTGAYNEQFF. CDR3 coding DNA: TGTGCCAGCAGCTTCAAAGGGACAGGAGCCTACAATGAGCAGTTCTTC.